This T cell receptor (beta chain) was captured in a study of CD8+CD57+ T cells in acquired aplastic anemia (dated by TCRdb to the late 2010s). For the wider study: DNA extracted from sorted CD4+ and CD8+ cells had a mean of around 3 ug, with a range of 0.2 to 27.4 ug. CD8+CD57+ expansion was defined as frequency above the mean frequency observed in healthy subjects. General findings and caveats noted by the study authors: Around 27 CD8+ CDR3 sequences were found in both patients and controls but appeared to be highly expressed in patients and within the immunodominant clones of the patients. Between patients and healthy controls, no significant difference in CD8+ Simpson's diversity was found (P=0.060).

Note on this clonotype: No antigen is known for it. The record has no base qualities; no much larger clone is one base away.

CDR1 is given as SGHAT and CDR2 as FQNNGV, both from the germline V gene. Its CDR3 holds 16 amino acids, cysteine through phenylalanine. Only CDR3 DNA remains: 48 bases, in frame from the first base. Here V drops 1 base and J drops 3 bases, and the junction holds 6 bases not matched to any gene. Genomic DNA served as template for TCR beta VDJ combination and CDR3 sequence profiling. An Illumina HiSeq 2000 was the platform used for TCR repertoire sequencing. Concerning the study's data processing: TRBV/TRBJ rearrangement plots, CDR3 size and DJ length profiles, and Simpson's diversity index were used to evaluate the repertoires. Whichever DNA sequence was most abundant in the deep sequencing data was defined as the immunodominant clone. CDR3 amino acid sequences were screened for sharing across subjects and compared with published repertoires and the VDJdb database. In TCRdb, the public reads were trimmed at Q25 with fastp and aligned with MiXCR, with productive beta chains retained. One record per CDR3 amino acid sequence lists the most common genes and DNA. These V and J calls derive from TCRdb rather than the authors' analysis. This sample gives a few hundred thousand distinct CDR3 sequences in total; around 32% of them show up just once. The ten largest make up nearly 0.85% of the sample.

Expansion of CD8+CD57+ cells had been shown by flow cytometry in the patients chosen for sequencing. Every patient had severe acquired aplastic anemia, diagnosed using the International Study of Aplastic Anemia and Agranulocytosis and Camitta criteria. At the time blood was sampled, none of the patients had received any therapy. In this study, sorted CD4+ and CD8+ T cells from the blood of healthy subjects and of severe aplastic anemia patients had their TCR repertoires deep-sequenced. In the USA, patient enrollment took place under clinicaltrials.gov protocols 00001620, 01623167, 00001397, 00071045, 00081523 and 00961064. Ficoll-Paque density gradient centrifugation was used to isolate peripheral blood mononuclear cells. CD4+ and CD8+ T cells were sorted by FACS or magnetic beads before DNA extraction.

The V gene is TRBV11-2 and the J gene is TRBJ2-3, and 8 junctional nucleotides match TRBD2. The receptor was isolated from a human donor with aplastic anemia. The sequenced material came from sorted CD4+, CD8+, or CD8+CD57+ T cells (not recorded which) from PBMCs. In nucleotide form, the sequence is TGTGCCAGCAGCTTAGTTGGCGGGGGGAGTACAGATACGCAGTATTTT. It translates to CASSLVGGGSTDTQYF.